This is a list of T cell receptor beta chains from one sample in a study of cytomegalovirus exposure and HLA in healthy donors. The method was immunoSEQ multiplex PCR; TCRdb's version includes in-frame clones alone and lacks a portion of them. The profile covers roughly 150,000 clones, with about 70% appearing a single time and approximately 3% taken by the ten largest. Source material: PBMCs. The source is a male donor in good health and CMV-seronegative. The CDR3 runs from the conserved cysteine through the conserved F or W. Each record gives: J gene, V gene, clone size, D gene, CDR3 DNA, CDR3 protein. D genes are given only for firm matches. Size values are once, few and many counts, or a class for expanded clones, and some rows have none.

>TRBJ2-2|TRBV7-3|NA|TRBD1
TGTGCCAGCAGCACCGACAGGGGAGCGAACACCGGGGAGCTGTTTTTT
CASSTDRGANTGELFF
>TRBJ2-7|TRBV27|NA|TRBD1
TGTGCCAGCAGTGTAACCGGGACAGGGGCCTACGAGCAGTACTTC
CASSVTGTGAYEQYF
>TRBJ1-2|TRBV10-3|NA|TRBD1
TGTGCCATCAGCACGGACAGGGTGGGGAGAGAAGGCTACACCTTC
CAISTDRVGREGYTF
>TRBJ2-7|TRBV27|NA|TRBD1
TGTGCCAGCAGTTTATGGGACAGGGGGTTCGAGCAGTACTTC
CASSLWDRGFEQYF
>TRBJ1-5|TRBV23-1|NA|NA
TGCGCCAGCAGTCGGGGCAGGGGCAATCAGCCCCAGCATTTT
CASSRGRGNQPQHF
>TRBJ1-4|TRBV6-7|NA|NA
TGTGCCAGCAGTTTGGGGCCGCGGGGGGAAAAACTGTTTTTT
CASSLGPRGEKLFF
>TRBJ1-6|TRBV10-3|NA|TRBD1
TGTGCCATCAGTGAGGATGGCAGGGGGTTTAATTCACCCCTCCACTTT
CAISEDGRGFNSPLHF
>TRBJ1-1|TRBV27|NA|TRBD1
TGTGCCAGCAGGTCTGGAGGGACAGGGAACACTGAAGCTTTCTTT
CASRSGGTGNTEAFF
>TRBJ2-1|TRBV7-2|NA|TRBD2
TGTGCCAGCAGCTCGCTAGGCGGGAGAAGAAACAATGAGCAGTTCTTC
CASSSLGGRRNNEQFF
>TRBJ1-5|TRBV19|few|NA
TGTGCCAGTAGTATCGAGGCGGAGCGCAATCAGCCCCAGCATTTT
CASSIEAERNQPQHF
>TRBJ2-3|TRBV7-9|NA|NA
TGTGCCAGCAGTTATATAGGGGTGCCAGATACGCAGTATTTT
CASSYIGVPDTQYF
>TRBJ2-7|TRBV7-3|NA|TRBD2
TGTGCCAGCAGCTTAACCGGCGCGGGGGGGCCCTACGAGCAGTACTTC
CASSLTGAGGPYEQYF
>TRBJ2-1|TRBV5-1|NA|TRBD2
TGCGCCAGCAGCTTGTCAAGCGGGAGAGGTGATGAGCAGTTCTTC
CASSLSSGRGDEQFF
>TRBJ1-5|TRBV4-1|NA|NA
TGCGCCAGCAGCCAAGACGGCCGGGTTGGGAATCAGCCCCAGCATTTT
CASSQDGRVGNQPQHF
>TRBJ1-1|TRBV9|NA|NA
TGTGCCAGCAGCCCCAGGCCGGTCAGGGACACTGAAGCTTTCTTT
CASSPRPVRDTEAFF
>TRBJ1-4|TRBV5-5|NA|NA
TGTGCCAGCAGCTTGTCTGGAGGGGAAAAACTGTTTTTT
CASSLSGGEKLFF
>TRBJ1-2|TRBV19|NA|TRBD1
TGTGCCAGTAGCTTACGACAGGGTAACTATGGCTACACCTTC
CASSLRQGNYGYTF
>TRBJ2-7|TRBV7-9|NA|NA
TGTGCCAGCACCCCGCCGGGAGTAGAAGACGAGCAGTACTTC
CASTPPGVEDEQYF
>TRBJ2-1|TRBV7-9|NA|NA
TGTGCCAGCAGCCCAGAACTAGGGATCGGTGAGCAGTTCTTC
CASSPELGIGEQFF
>TRBJ1-1|TRBV18|NA|NA
TGTGCCAGCTCACTACCCGGGACTCGGAGCACTGAAGCTTTCTTT
CASSLPGTRSTEAFF
>TRBJ2-3|TRBV9|NA|NA
TGTGCCAGCAGCGCGAGGACAGATACGCAGTATTTT
CASSARTDTQYF
>TRBJ2-7|TRBV7-2|NA|NA
TGTGCCAGCAGCTTAGGACAGACCCTCTACGAGCAGTACTTC
CASSLGQTLYEQYF
>TRBJ2-1|TRBV18|NA|TRBD1
TGTGCCAGCTCACCTCCGGACAGGGAGAGATACAATGAGCAGTTCTTC
CASSPPDRERYNEQFF
>TRBJ2-3|TRBV9|NA|NA
TGTGCCAGCAGCGGAGGGGCTAGCGGCACAGATACGCAGTATTTT
CASSGGASGTDTQYF
>TRBJ2-2|TRBV29-1|NA|NA
TGCAGCGTGACCAGGGGCACCGGGGAGCTGTTTTTT
CSVTRGTGELFF
>TRBJ1-6|TRBV6-1|few|NA
TGTGCCAGCAGTGAAGCCGCCGGGGATAATTCACCCCTCCACTTT
CASSEAAGDNSPLHF
>TRBJ1-2|TRBV10-3|NA|NA
TGTGCCATCAGTAACGGTCCCTATGGCTACACCTTC
CAISNGPYGYTF
>TRBJ2-5|TRBV18|NA|TRBD2
TGTGCCAGCTCACCTAGACTAGCGGTACAAGAGACCCAGTACTTC
CASSPRLAVQETQYF
>TRBJ2-3|TRBV5-1|once|TRBD2
TGCGCCAGCAGCTTGCAAGGACTAGCGGGAGAGGCAAATACGCAGTATTTT
CASSLQGLAGEANTQYF
>TRBJ2-7|TRBV6-5|NA|TRBD1
TGTGCCAGCAGCCACAGGGGCCGGAGCTCCTACGAGCAGTACTTC
CASSHRGRSSYEQYF
>TRBJ2-7|TRBV7-2|NA|TRBD2
TGTGCCAGCAGCTTAGGGGGGGGTAGCCACGAGCAGTACTTC
CASSLGGGSHEQYF
>TRBJ1-1|TRBV2|NA|TRBD1
TGTGCCAGTGATGGACAGGGGTCCCTTTCGACTGAAGCTTTCTTT
CASDGQGSLSTEAFF
>TRBJ2-7|TRBV2|few|NA
TGTGCCAGCAGCCGGACAGCTTCCTACGAGCAGTACTTC
CASSRTASYEQYF
>TRBJ1-4|TRBV27|NA|NA
TGTGCCAGCAGTTTAAGGGGGGGGTATGAAAAACTGTTTTTT
CASSLRGGYEKLFF
>TRBJ2-7|TRBV9|NA|TRBD2
TGTGCCAGCAGCGCGGGGGGGGGTGGCGAGCAGTACTTC
CASSAGGGGEQYF
>TRBJ2-1|TRBV6-5|NA|NA
TGTGCCAGCAGTTACCAAAGTCACCTATCCTACAATGAGCAGTTCTTC
CASSYQSHLSYNEQFF
>TRBJ1-5|TRBV6-6|once|NA
TGTGCCAGCAGTAACCGACAGGTACCAAGCAATCAGCCCCAGCATTTT
CASSNRQVPSNQPQHF
>TRBJ2-7|TRBV4-2|once|TRBD2
TGTGCCAGCTCCGGGACTAGTACCTACGAGCAGTACTTC
CASSGTSTYEQYF
>TRBJ1-5|TRBV6-1|NA|NA
TGTGCCAGCAGTGAGAACAGTTACAATCAGCCCCAGCATTTT
CASSENSYNQPQHF
>TRBJ1-5|TRBV7-9|NA|NA
TGTGCCAGCAGCTTATCCGGGAGTTCGGCTGATCAGCCCCAGCATTTT
CASSLSGSSADQPQHF
>TRBJ2-5|TRBV28|NA|TRBD2
TGTGCCAGCAGTTTATCTCCTAGCGGAATTTTTGGGGAGACCCAGTACTTC
CASSLSPSGIFGETQYF
>TRBJ1-1|TRBV7-9|NA|NA
TGTGCCAGCAGCCCTCAGGCAAGTAGGACTGAAGCTTTCTTT
CASSPQASRTEAFF
>TRBJ1-2|TRBV18|NA|NA
TGTGCCAGCTCACCACGGGGAGACGGTATGCGGGGGAGTTTCGATGGCTACACCTTC
CASSPRGDGMRGSFDGYTF
>TRBJ1-1|TRBV5-4|NA|NA
TGTGCCAGCAGCTTGGGGCTTTCCAGGGTACAGTACACTGAAGCTTTCTTT
CASSLGLSRVQYTEAFF
>TRBJ1-3|TRBV9|NA|TRBD1
TGTGCCAGCAGCGTAAACTTACCGGGACAGGGAAACACCATATATTTT
CASSVNLPGQGNTIYF
>TRBJ1-1|TRBV7-2|NA|NA
TGTGCCAGCACCCCGAGACCGGACAGGAACACTGAAGCTTTCTTT
CASTPRPDRNTEAFF